The following is a T cell receptor beta chain sequence with its context. TCRdb reworked the 5' RACE reads into one entry per CDR3 protein, no DNA. The table lists 200,000 to 300,000 distinct CDR3 sequences, with about 0.39% in the top ten. The data stem from a study of T cells expressing NK-cell markers. Germline CDR1 is MNHEY and CDR2 is SMNVEV (reference sequence). This CDR3 is built from 12 residues. The source of this sequence is a man between 18 and 29 years old in good health. The chain combines TRBV27 with TRBJ2-5; absent DNA, TCRdb's TRBD1 call cannot be checked. Specimen: blood T cells: a sorted CD56 or NKG2C T cell subset, CD4+ or CD8+ T cells, or bulk PBMC T cells (not recorded which). CDR3 sequence: CASSWGLGAQYF.